This T cell receptor (beta chain) was sequenced during a study of blood T cell repertoires in COVID-19. Background on the study: The cDNA or gDNA used as material had been derived from T cells, B-cell-depleted T cells, or PBMCs.

Produced via immunoSEQ multiplex PCR; TCRdb's table is partial and in-frame only. This table holds over 60,000 clones, more than 70% found once. The CDR3 is made up of 16 amino acids. CDR1 and CDR2 (germline): MDHEN, SYDVKM. The trim removed 2 bases at V and 7 bases at J, leaving 13 bases unmatched. The TCR originated in an elderly woman with active or convalescent COVID-19. The V call is TRBV28, the J call TRBJ1-1, with 7 bases fitting TRBD1. Material: peripheral blood. CDR3 DNA: TGTGCCAGCAGTTTAAGGAGGGCGACAGGGATCGGTGAAGCTTTCTTT. Residues: CASSLRRATGIGEAFF. The full variable domain, completed using reference TRBV28 and TRBJ1-1, is DVKVTQSSRYLVKRTGEKVFLECVQDMDHENMFWYRQDPGLGLRLIYFSYDVKMKEKGDIPEGYSVSREKKERFSLILESASTNQTSMYLCASSLRRATGIGEAFFGQGTRLTVV.